The 2 T cell receptor beta chains below were found in one sample sequenced in a study of shared clonotypes between healthy human individuals. Positive CCR7 selection of CD45RO-negative cells yielded the naive CD8 cells, and terminally differentiated effector memory CD45RA+ cells were excluded. Sequencing was performed with immunoSEQ multiplex PCR; in TCRdb, only in-frame clones are kept and a portion is missing. The sample includes about 550,000 clones, 95% of them seen just once. The sequenced sample consisted of naive CD8+ T cells sorted from blood. These receptor sequences come from a woman younger than 45 in good health.

This CDR3 is CASSTRTGNYGYTF. CDR3 sequence (DNA): TGTGCCAGCAGCACACGGACAGGGAACTATGGCTACACCTTC. V usage is TRBV9 and J usage is TRBJ1-2, with 8 positions matching TRBD1. This CDR3 is built from 14 residues. Trimming cost V 4 bases and J 2 bases; bases outside gene matches: 4. Germline V lookup: CDR1 SGDLS, CDR2 YYNGEE.

The rearrangement joins TRBV2 to TRBJ2-7; D uncertain. The germline V and J ends were trimmed by 10 bases and 3 bases, with 16 bases remaining between them. CDR3 size: 13 residues. Germline assignment: CDR1 SNHLY and CDR2 FYNNEI. The CDR3 nucleotides are TGTGCCATCAAAGACCCTAATCGCTACGAGCAGTACTTC. As protein: CAIKDPNRYEQYF.